This T cell receptor (beta chain) derives from a study of blood T cell repertoires in COVID-19. The repertoire was sequenced with immunoSEQ multiplex PCR; TCRdb's copy has only in-frame clones and lacks some. The sample records over 250,000 clones, around 80% being singletons. Clinical histories supplied by participants themselves formed the basis of cohort assignment. The CDR3 runs 15 residues. The V end was cut by 4 bases, the J end by 1 base, with 15 bases between. Germline CDR1 and CDR2: SGHDT and YYEEEE. The chain links TRBV5-6 to TRBJ2-7; no firm D call. The material sequenced was PBMCs or T cells enriched from blood (not recorded which). The clonotype comes from a middle-aged man who had been exposed to COVID-19. CDR3 bases: TGTGCCAGCAGCCACAGATCAATGGTTTCCTACGAGCAGTACTTC. Translation: CASSHRSMVSYEQYF.